This entry is about one T cell receptor (beta chain). What it binds is unknown. These data are taken from a study of T-cell reconstitution after alpha-beta-depleted transplantation in children. Study observations and caveats: Reportedly, roughly two months post-transplant, alpha-beta T cells arose from several hundred expanded graft clones. T-cell counts and diversity were attributed mostly to newly produced T cells one year after transplant.

Unique molecular identifiers were used in preparing the TCRbeta library. MiXCR, run by TCRdb on the PCR reads, gives a single entry per CDR3 protein. The data show some 550,000 distinct CDR3 sequences, with 20% to 25% seen just once and less than 15% held by the top ten. The material sequenced was PBMCs, mostly from graft donor cells, taken 360 days after TCRalphabeta/CD19-depleted stem cell transplant. This sequence was found in a boy under two years old who had a stem cell transplant for acute myeloid leukemia, so the T cells may come from the graft donor.

CDR3 in DNA: TGTGCCAGCAGTTTACCCCAGGGGTTCAACAATGAGCAGTTCTTC. Protein product: CASSLPQGFNNEQFF. V and J are TRBV12-3 or TRBV12-4 and TRBJ2-1, with TRBD1 as a possible D gene (6 bases). V lost 2 bases, J lost 5 bases, and 13 bases lay in between. The length of the CDR3 is 15 residues.